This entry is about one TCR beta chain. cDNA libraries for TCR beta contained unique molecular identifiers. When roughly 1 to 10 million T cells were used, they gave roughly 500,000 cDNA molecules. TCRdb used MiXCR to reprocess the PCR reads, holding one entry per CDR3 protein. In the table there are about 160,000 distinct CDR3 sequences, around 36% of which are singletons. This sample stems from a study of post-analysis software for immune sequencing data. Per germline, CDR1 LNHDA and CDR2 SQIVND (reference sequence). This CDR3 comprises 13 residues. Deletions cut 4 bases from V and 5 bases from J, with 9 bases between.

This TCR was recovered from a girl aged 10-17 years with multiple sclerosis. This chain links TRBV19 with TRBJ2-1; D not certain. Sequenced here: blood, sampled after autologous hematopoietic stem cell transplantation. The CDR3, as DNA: TGTGCCAGTAGTACCCTGACCGACAATGAGCAGTTCTTC. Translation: CASSTLTDNEQFF.